The rows below give T cell receptor beta chains drawn from one sample of a study of shared clonotypes between healthy human individuals. Data came from immunoSEQ multiplex PCR; TCRdb stores just in-frame clones and leaves some out. The sample lists 2,500,000 or so clones, 80% to 95% occurring once. The sample consisted of naive CD4+ T cells from PBMCs. The receptors stem from a man between 18 and 35 years old in good health. Some clones in this sample may be carry-over from other donors' samples. Both conserved end residues are part of each CDR3.

j_call v_call cdr3_aa
TRBJ2-1 TRBV7-3 CASSHTSSGRTREQFF
TRBJ2-2 TRBV25-1 CASSGDFYTGELFF
TRBJ1-1 TRBV29-1 CSVEDWSRNTEAFF
TRBJ2-2 TRBV7-2 CASSPYDRVNTGELFF
TRBJ2-1 TRBV5-1 CASSFPQGGHEQFF
TRBJ2-7 TRBV11-2 CASSLRSYSEQYF
TRBJ2-5 TRBV7-3 CASSPLAGGAQETQYF
TRBJ2-3 TRBV7-6 CASSWPSREGGDTQYF
TRBJ2-1 TRBV4-1 CASSQPIDRDSYNEQFF
TRBJ2-3 TRBV11-3 CASSLGGGIQGDTQYF
TRBJ1-1 TRBV6-1 CASSERWPEAFF
TRBJ2-3 TRBV7-8 CASSLDSSTDTQYF
TRBJ1-5 TRBV7-6 CASSLFAGQGGPSNQPQHF
TRBJ2-7 TRBV10-3 CAISDLGTGVAEQYF
TRBJ2-3 TRBV19 CASSVGIADTQYF
TRBJ1-4 TRBV28 CASSIQGKGEKLFF
TRBJ2-6 TRBV11-2 CASSSRTDGPGANVLTF
TRBJ2-1 TRBV7-2 CASSFRTSGSAVVHEQFF
TRBJ1-4 TRBV19 CATSTGLIWEKLFF
TRBJ2-5 TRBV5-1 CASSSGTSGRMLETQYF
TRBJ1-1 TRBV19 CASSIDLSRSWAFF
TRBJ2-4 TRBV6-5 CASSLTGTTAKNIQYF
TRBJ1-5 TRBV5-1 CALAGEVSNQPQHF
TRBJ2-5 TRBV5-6 CASSSTFQETQYF
TRBJ2-3 TRBV28 CASSLSNRRDTQYF
TRBJ2-2 TRBV12-5 CASGLVPNTGELFF
TRBJ2-1 TRBV6-1 CASSERGYGNEQFF
TRBJ2-1 TRBV10-3 CAISASHGEAARYNEQFF
NA TRBV18 CASSPQGQNYEQYF
TRBJ2-2 TRBV5-1 CASNRLAGVAGELFF
TRBJ1-2 TRBV5-4 CASSLVAVPNYGYTF
TRBJ2-7 TRBV5-1 CASSFGLAGELAYEQYF
TRBJ2-7 TRBV19 CASSILGRVHEQYF
TRBJ2-7 TRBV4-1 CASSQYPQRAYEQYF
TRBJ1-3 TRBV9 CASSVGPGSGNTIYF
TRBJ2-7 TRBV11-3 CASSLATDSSYEQYF
TRBJ2-7 TRBV7-3 CASSHFRGRFFNEQYF
TRBJ2-7 TRBV9 CASSVGISYEQYF
TRBJ2-1 TRBV2 CASSPADNEQFF
TRBJ2-4 TRBV28 CASSVPIAKNIQYF
TRBJ2-7 TRBV7-2 CASSSGGEQYF
TRBJ2-1 TRBV5-1 CASSFGLAGTSYNEQFF
TRBJ1-5 TRBV19 CASSIRQGGLPQHF
TRBJ2-2 TRBV7-9 CASSSDGEGELFF
TRBJ2-2 TRBV5-1 CASSLGAATNTGELFF